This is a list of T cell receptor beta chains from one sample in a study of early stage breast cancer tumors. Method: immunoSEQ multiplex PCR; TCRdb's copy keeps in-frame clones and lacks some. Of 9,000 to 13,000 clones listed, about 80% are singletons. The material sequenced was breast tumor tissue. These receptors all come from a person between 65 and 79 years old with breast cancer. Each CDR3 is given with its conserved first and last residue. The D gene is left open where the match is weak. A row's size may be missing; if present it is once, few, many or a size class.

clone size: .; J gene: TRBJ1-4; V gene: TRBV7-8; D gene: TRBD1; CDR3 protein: CASSFPGGSNEKLFF; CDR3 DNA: TGTGCCAGCAGCTTCCCAGGGGGGTCAAATGAAAAACTGTTTTTT
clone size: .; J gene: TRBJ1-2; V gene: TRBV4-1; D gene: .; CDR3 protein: CASSLQSGSGEAYGYTF; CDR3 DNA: TGCGCCAGCAGCCTCCAGTCCGGCTCGGGGGAGGCATATGGCTACACCTTC
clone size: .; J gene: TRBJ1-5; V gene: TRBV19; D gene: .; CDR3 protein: CASSISPRYQPQHF; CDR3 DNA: TGTGCCAGTAGTATAAGTCCGCGGTATCAGCCCCAGCATTTT
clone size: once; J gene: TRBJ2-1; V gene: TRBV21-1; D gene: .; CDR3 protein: CASSKEASGCYEQFF; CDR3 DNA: TGTGCCAGCAGCAAAGAGGCTAGCGGGTGCTATGAGCAGTTCTTC
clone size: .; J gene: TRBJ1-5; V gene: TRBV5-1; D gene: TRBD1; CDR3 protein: CASSFGQGGEPQHF; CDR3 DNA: TGCGCCAGCAGCTTTGGACAGGGCGGGGAGCCCCAGCATTTT
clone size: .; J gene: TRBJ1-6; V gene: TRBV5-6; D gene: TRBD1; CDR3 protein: CASSLAYPGQAYNSPLHF; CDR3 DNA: TGTGCCAGCAGCTTGGCCTATCCGGGACAGGCTTATAATTCACCCCTCCACTTT
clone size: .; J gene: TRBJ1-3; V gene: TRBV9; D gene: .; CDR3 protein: CASSGGQGTGNTIYF; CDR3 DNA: TGTGCCAGCAGCGGCGGGCAGGGGACAGGAAACACCATATATTTT
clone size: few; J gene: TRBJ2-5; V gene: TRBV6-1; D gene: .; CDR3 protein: CARATAAEETQYF; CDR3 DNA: TGTGCCAGGGCGACGGCGGCTGAAGAGACCCAGTACTTC
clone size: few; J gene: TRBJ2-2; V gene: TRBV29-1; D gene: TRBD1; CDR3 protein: CSVEGQGATGELFF; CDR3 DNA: TGCAGCGTTGAAGGGCAGGGGGCGACCGGGGAGCTGTTTTTT
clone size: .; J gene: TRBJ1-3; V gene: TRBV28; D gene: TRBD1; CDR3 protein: CASSLPAQGVSGNTIYF; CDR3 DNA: TGTGCCAGCAGTCTCCCCGCACAGGGGGTCTCTGGAAACACCATATATTTT
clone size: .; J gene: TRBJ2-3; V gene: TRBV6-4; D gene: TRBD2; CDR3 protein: CARPTGTSGRAKGCADTQYF; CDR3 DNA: TGTGCCAGGCCTACCGGGACTAGCGGGAGGGCCAAGGGATGTGCAGATACGCAGTATTTT
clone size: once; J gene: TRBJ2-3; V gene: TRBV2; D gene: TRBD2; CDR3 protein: CASRGTSGTTDTQYF; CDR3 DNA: TGTGCCAGCAGGGGGACTAGCGGGACCACAGATACGCAGTATTTT
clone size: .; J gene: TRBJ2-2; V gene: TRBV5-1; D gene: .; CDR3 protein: CATSDQGNTGELFF; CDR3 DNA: TGCGCCACATCCGACCAGGGGAACACCGGGGAGCTGTTTTTT
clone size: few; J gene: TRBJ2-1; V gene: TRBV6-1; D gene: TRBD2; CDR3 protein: CASKLLAEKEEFF; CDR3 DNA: TGTGCCAGCAAGCTACTAGCGGAGAAGGAAGAGTTCTTC
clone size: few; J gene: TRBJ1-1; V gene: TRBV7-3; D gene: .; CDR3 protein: CASSLTGDTEAFF; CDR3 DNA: TGTGCCAGCAGCTTAACAGGGGACACTGAAGCTTTCTTT
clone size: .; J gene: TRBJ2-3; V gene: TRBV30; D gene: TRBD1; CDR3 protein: CASDRALTDTQYF; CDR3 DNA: TGTGCCTCGGACAGGGCCCTCACAGATACGCAGTATTTT
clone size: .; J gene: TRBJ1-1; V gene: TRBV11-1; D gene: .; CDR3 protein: CASSLWRGSNTEAFF; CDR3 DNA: TGTGCCAGCAGCTTATGGCGGGGGTCAAACACTGAAGCTTTCTTT
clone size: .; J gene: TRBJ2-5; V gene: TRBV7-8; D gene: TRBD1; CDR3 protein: CASSPTRRGDRETQYF; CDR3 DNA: TGTGCCAGCAGCCCCACGCGTAGGGGGGACAGGGAGACCCAGTACTTC
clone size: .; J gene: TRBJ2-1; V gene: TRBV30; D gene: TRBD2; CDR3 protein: CAWSAGLAAYNEQFF; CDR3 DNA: TGTGCCTGGAGTGCGGGACTAGCGGCTTACAATGAGCAGTTCTTC
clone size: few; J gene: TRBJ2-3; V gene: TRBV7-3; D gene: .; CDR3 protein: CASSFRRAASTDTQYF; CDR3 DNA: TGTGCCAGCAGCTTTCGGCGGGCCGCTAGCACAGATACGCAGTATTTT
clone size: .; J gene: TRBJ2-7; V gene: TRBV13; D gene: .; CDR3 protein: CASINSQGSSHEQYF; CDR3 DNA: TGTGCCAGCATCAACTCACAGGGATCTTCGCACGAGCAGTACTTC
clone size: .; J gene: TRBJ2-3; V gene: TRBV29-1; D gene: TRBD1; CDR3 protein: CSVVQGDTQYF; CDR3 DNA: TGCAGCGTAGTACAGGGGGATACGCAGTATTTT
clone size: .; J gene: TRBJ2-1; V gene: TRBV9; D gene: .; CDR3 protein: CASSVERSSYNEQFF; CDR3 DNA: TGTGCCAGCAGCGTCGAGCGGAGCTCCTACAATGAGCAGTTCTTC
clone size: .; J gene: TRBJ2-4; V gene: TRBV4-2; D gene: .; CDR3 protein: CASSPHGKDIQYF; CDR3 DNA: TGTGCCAGCAGCCCACACGGGAAGGACATTCAGTACTTC
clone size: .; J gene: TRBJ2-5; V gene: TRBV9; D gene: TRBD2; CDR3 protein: CASSGPSGGWETQYF; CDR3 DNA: TGTGCCAGCAGCGGCCCTAGCGGGGGGTGGGAGACCCAGTACTTC
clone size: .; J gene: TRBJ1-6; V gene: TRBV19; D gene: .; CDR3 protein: CASSTTGRDSPLHF; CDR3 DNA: TGTGCCAGTTCGACGACAGGTCGGGATTCACCCCTCCACTTT
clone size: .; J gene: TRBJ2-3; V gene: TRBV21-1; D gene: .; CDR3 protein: CASSKDCTGVPQSSTDTQYF; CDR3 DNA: TGTGCCAGCAGCAAAGATTGTACGGGGGTGCCCCAGTCTTCCACAGATACGCAGTATTTT
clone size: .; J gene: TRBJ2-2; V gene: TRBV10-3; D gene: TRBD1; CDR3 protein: CAISGTVNTGELFF; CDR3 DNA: TGTGCCATCAGCGGGACAGTCAACACCGGGGAGCTGTTTTTT
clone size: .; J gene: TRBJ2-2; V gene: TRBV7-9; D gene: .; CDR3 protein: CASSLMALGGTGELFF; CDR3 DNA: TGTGCCAGCAGCTTAATGGCCTTGGGGGGCACCGGGGAGCTGTTTTTT